This T cell receptor beta chain was recovered during a study of identical twins. Study-level results: The models gave estimates that fell short of the out-of-frame TCR alpha sharing seen in monozygotic twins. The study found excess low generation probability among twin-shared out-of-frame alpha sequences. Cord blood beta clonotypes present at high abundance carried fewer insertions; no such pattern appeared in memory repertoires.

The CDR3 has 17 residues. Per the germline V gene, CDR1 is MNHEY and CDR2 is SVGEGT. The germline V and J ends were trimmed by 1 base and 0 bases, with 10 bases remaining between them. In TCRdb, the 5' RACE reads were re-called with MiXCR into one record per CDR3 protein. The table includes hundreds of thousands of distinct CDR3 sequences, 8.5% to 9.5% detected once. This clonotype was observed a few times. Its antigen remains unknown. Another study also made use of these data, one on yellow fever vaccine responses in identical twins.

The V gene is TRBV6-2 or TRBV6-3, the J gene TRBJ2-6; D is perhaps TRBD1 or TRBD2 (5 bases each). This receptor was obtained from a young woman in good health. Sequences were obtained from PBMCs. In DNA form, the CDR3 reads TGTGCCAGCAGTTACTGGGGGATAAGCTCTGGGGCCAACGTCCTGACTTTC. Translation: CASSYWGISSGANVLTF.